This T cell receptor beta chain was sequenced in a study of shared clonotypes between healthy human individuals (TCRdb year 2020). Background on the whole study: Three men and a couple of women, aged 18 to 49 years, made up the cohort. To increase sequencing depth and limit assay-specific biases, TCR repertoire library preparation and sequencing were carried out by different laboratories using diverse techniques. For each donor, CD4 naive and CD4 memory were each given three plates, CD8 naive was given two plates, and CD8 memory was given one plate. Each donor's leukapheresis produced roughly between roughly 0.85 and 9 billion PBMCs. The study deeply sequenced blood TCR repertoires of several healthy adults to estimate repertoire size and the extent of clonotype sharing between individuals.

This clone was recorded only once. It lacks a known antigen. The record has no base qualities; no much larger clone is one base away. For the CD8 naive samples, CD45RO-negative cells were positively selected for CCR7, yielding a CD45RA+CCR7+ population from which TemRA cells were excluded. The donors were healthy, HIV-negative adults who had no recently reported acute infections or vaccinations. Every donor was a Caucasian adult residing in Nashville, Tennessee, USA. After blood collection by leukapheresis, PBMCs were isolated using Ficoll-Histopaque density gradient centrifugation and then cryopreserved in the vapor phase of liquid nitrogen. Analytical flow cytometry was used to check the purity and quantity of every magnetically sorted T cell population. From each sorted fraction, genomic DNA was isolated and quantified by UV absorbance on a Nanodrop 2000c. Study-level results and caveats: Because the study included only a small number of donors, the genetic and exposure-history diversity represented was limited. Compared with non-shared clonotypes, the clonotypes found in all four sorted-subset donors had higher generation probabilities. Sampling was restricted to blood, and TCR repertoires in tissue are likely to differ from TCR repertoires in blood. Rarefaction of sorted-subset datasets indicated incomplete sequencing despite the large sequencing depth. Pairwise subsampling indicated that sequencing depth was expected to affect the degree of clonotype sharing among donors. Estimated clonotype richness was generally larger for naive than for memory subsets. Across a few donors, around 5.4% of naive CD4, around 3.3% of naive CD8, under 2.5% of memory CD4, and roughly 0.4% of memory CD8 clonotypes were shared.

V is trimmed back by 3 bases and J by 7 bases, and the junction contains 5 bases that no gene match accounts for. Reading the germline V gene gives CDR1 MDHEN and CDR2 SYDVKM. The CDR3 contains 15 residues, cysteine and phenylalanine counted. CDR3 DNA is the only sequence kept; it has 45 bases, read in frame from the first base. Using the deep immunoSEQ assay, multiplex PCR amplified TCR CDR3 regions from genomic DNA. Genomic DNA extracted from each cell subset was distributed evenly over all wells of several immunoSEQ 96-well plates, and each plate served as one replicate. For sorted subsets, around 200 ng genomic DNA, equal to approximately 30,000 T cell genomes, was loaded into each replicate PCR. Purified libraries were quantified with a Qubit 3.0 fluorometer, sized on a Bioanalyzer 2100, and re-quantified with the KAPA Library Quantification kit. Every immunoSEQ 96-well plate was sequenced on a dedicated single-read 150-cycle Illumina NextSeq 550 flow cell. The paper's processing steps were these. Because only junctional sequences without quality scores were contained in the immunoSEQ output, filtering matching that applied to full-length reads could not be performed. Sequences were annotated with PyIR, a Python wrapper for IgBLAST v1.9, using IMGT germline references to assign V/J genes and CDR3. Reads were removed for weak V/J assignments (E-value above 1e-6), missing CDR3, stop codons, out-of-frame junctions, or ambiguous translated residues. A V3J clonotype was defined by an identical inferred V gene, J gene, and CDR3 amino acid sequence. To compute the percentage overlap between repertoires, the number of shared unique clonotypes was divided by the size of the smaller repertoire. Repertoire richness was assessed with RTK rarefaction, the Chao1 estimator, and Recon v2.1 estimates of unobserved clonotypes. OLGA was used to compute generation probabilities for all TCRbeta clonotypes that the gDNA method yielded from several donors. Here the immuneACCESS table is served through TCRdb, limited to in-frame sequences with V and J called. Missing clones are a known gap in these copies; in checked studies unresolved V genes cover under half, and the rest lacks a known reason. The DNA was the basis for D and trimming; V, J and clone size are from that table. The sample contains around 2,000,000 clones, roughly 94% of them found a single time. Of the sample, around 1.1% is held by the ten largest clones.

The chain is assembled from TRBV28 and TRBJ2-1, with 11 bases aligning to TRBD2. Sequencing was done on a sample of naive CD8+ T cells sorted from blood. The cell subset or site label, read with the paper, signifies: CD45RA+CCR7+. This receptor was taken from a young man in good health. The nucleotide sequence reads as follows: TGTGCCAGCAGTTTCTTAGCGGGGGGGCGGAATGAGCAGTTCTTC. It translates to CASSFLAGGRNEQFF.